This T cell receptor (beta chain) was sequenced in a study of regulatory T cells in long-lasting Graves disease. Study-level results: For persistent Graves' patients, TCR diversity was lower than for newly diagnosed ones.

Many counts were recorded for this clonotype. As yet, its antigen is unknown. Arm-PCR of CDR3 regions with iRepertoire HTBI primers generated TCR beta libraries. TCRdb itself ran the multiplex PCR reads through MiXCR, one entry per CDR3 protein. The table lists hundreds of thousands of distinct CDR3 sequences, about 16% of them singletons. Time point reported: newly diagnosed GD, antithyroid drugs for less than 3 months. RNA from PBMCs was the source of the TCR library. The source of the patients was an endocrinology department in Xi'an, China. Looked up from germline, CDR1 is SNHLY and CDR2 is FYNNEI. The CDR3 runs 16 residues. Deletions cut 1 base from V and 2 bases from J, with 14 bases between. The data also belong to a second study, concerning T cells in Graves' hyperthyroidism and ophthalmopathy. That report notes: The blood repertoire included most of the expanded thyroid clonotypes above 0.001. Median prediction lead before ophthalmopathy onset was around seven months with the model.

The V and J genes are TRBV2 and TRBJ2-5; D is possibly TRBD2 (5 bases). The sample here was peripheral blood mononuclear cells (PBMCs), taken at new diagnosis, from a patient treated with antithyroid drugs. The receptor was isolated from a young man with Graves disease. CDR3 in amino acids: CASSEEIVSGQETQYF. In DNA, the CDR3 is TGTGCCAGCAGTGAAGAAATCGTATCGGGGCAAGAGACCCAGTACTTC. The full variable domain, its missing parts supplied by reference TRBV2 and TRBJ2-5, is EPEVTQTPSHQVTQMGQEVILRCVPISNHLYFYWYRQILGQKVEFLVSFYNNEISEKSEIFDDQFSVERPDGSNFTLKIRSTKLEDSAMYFCASSEEIVSGQETQYFGPGTRLLVL.